This T cell receptor (beta chain) was identified during a study of PD-1 blockade in classical Hodgkin lymphoma. Findings of the study overall: Patients who responded completely had about the same baseline diversity as newly diagnosed patients. CD4+ TCR diversity, unlike CD8+, climbed significantly by C4D1.

Of note for this clone: Antigen unknown.

The V end was cut by 7 bases, the J end by 3 bases, with 16 bases between. CDR1 is MNHNS and CDR2 is SASEGT in the germline V gene. The CDR3 runs to 15 residues. Brentuximab vedotin exposure varied among the patients, all of whom had relapsed after autologous stem cell transplantation. Progressive disease, partial response or complete response was each patient's best response. The protocol was immunoSEQ multiplex PCR, while the TCRdb copy is restricted to in-frame clones and leaves out a portion. The table has some 14,000 clones, roughly 86% seen once. This clonotype was obtained from a human donor with classical Hodgkin lymphoma. V gene TRBV6-1 combines with J gene TRBJ1-5; D is perhaps TRBD1 (5 bases). The sample here was peripheral blood mononuclear cells (PBMCs), taken at baseline. The CDR3 DNA reads as TGTGCCAGCAACGAGTGGGGACTTTACAATCAGCCCCAGCATTTT. The encoded protein is CASNEWGLYNQPQHF.